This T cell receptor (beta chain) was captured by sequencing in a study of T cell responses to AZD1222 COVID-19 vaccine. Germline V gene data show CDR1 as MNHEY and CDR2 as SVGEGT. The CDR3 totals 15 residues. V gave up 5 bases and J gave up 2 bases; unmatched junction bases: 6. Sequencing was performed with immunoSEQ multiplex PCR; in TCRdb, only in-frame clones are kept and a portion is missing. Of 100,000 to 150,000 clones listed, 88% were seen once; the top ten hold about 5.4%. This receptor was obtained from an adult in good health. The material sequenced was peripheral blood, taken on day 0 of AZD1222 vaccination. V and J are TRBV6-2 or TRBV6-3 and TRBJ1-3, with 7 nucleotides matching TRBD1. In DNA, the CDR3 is TGTGCCAGCAGTCGACAGGGAGCGGCTGGAAACACCATATATTTT. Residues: CASSRQGAAGNTIYF.